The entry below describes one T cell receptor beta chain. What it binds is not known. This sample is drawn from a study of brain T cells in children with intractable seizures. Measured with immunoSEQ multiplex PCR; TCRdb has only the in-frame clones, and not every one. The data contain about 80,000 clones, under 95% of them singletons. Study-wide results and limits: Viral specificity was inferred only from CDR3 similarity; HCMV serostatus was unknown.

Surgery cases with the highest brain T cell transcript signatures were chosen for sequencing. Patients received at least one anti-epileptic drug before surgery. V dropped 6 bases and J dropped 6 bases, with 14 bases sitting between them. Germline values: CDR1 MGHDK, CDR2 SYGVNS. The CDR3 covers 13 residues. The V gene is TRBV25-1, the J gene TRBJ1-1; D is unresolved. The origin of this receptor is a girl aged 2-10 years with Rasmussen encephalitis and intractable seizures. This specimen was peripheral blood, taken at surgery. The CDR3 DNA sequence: TGTGCCAGCAGAACTTTAGGGAATCCTGAAGCTTTCTTT. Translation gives CASRTLGNPEAFF.